These 4 T cell receptor beta chains were all obtained from the same sample, sequenced in a study of vaccination effects on CD4 cells after COVID-19. TCRdb's copy holds only in-frame clones and misses some; the assay was immunoSEQ multiplex PCR. The data contain tens of thousands of clones, around four fifths of them singletons. The antigens these receptors bind are not known. Antigen-specific CD4+ T cell clonotypes were called by their expansion after viral peptide-pool culture in ViraFEST. The culture ran for roughly ten days before CD4+ T cells were isolated. Subjects were given two BNT162b2 or mRNA-1273 vaccine doses. Sample: CD4+ T cells from PBMCs cultured with HCoV-229E spike peptides, taken after COVID-19 vaccination. The receptors shown here come from a human donor who received a COVID-19 vaccine.

CDR3 DNA sequence: TGTGCCAGCACAAGCCCCCGAGGGGGGGAGACCCAGTACTTC. Translated: CASTSPRGGETQYF. The J gene is TRBJ2-5, the V gene TRBV6-5, with D perhaps TRBD1 or TRBD2 (6 bases each). Trimming cost V 7 bases and J 5 bases, with 17 bases left between them. The CDR3 loop spans 14 amino acids. Germline loops: CDR1 MNHEY, CDR2 SVGAGI.

The gene calls are TRBV6-1 and TRBJ2-2; 9 nucleotides agree with TRBD2. CDR1 is MNHNS and CDR2 is SASEGT in the germline V gene. This CDR3 has 16 amino acids. Germline trimming cut 4 bases from V and 5 bases from J; bases unmatched to any gene: 8. CDR3 coding DNA: TGTGCCAGCAGTGCCCCAGCGGGGGGTGGGACCGGGGAGCTGTTTTTT. Translating it yields CASSAPAGGGTGELFF.

The CDR3: CASSPGTSGGRSTDTQYF. CDR3 nucleotide sequence: TGTGCCAGCAGCCCGGGGACTAGCGGGGGGCGTAGCACAGATACGCAGTATTTT. The chain joins TRBV7-3 to TRBJ2-3; 15 nucleotides agree with TRBD2. The CDR3 has 18 residues. Germline assignment: CDR1 SGHTA and CDR2 FQGTGA. Losses at the gene ends were 5 bases for V and 0 bases for J; bases not matched to a gene: 6.

The rearrangement links TRBV24-1 to TRBJ2-2; D not resolved. CDR1 and CDR2 from the germline V gene are KGHDR and SFDVKD. The CDR3 sequence is 14 residues long. Between the trimmed V and J ends, which lost 1 base and 7 bases, there was a span of 9 bases. CDR3 amino acids: CATSDLVWDGELFF. CDR3 coding DNA: TGTGCCACCAGTGATTTAGTTTGGGACGGGGAGCTGTTTTTT.